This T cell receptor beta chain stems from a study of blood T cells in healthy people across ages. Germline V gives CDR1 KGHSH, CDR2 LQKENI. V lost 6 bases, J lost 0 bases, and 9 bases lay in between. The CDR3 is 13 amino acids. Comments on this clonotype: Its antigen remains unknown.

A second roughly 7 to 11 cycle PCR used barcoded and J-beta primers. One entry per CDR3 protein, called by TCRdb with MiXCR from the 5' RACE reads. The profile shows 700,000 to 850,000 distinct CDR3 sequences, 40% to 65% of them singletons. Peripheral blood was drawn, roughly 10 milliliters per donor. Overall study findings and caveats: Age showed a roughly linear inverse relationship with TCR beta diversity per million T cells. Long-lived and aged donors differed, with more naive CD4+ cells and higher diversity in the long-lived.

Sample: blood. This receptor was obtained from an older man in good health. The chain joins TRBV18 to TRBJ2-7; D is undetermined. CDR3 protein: CASSPGFSYEQYF. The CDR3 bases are TGTGCCAGCTCCCCCGGTTTCTCCTACGAGCAGTACTTC. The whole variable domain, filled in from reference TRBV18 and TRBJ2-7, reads NAGVMQNPRHLVRRRGQEARLRCSPMKGHSHVYWYRQLPEEGLKFMVYLQKENIIDESGMPKERFSAEFPKEGPSILRIQQVVRGDSAAYFCASSPGFSYEQYFGPGTRLTVT.